These 29 T cell receptor beta chains were sequenced from one sample in a study of T cell clonality in common variable immunodeficiency. General observations from the study: In common variable immunodeficiency, TCR beta chains reportedly carried fewer deletions and N-nucleotide insertions.

Only in-frame clones appear in the TCRdb table, and some are missing; sequencing was by immunoSEQ multiplex PCR. The profile covers roughly 40,000 clones, none occurring a single time. The antigens for these receptors are not known. The source material was peripheral blood mononuclear cells. The source of these receptors is a human donor with common variable immunodeficiency.

This clone was seen ten or more times. The CDR3 extends 3 residues past the end of the read, so its final part is completed from the germline J gene. The chain uses TRBV2 and TRBJ1-1; 7 positions agree with TRBD1. Germline CDR1 reads SNHLY; CDR2 reads FYNNEI. The ends lost 0 bases at V and 4 bases at J; junction bases unmatched: 2. The CDR3 is made up of 14 amino acids. The CDR3 DNA, read in part, is TGTGCCAGCAGTGAAGCAGGGGGCCCCACTGAA. Translated, it gives CASSEAGGPTE. The CDR3 in its entirety is CASSEAGGPTEAFF.

There are a few counts of this clone. The CDR3 goes on 3 residues after the read ends, and that part is filled in from the germline J gene. This chain uses TRBV19 with TRBJ1-2; tentatively, D is TRBD1 (5 bases). The V gene's germline CDR1 is LNHDA and CDR2 SQIVND (reference sequence). The germline V and J ends were trimmed by 3 bases and 4 bases, with 15 bases remaining between them. This CDR3 has 15 residues. The CDR3 loop is CASSISGGVSYGYTF. CDR3 bases read: TGTGCCAGTAGTATCTCTGGGGGGGTGTCCTATGGC. The full variable domain, rest sourced from reference TRBV19 and TRBJ1-2, is DGGITQSPKYLFRKEGQNVTLSCEQNLNHDAMYWYRQDPGQGLRLIYYSQIVNDFQKGDIAEGYSVSREKKESFPLTVTSAQKNPTAFYLCASSISGGVSYGYTFGSGTRLTVV.

A few counts support this clone. The sequenced fragment ends 3 residues before the CDR3 boundary, so the rest is inferred from the germline J gene. The genes are TRBV19 and TRBJ2-7; no clear D gene. V was pared by 0 bases and J by 1 base, with 7 bases between. Germline lookup yields CDR1 LNHDA and CDR2 SQIVND (reference sequence). The CDR3 contains 14 residues. The CDR3 is CASSIEAESYEQYF. The part of the CDR3 DNA that was read is TGTGCCAGTAGTATAGAGGCAGAGTCCTACGAG.

This clone was counted between two and nine times. The sequenced fragment ends 3 residues before the CDR3 boundary, so the rest is inferred from the germline J gene. The chain is built from TRBV18 and TRBJ1-5, with TRBD1 identical over 8 bases. This CDR3 region has 15 residues. V gave up 2 bases and J gave up 2 bases; unmatched junction bases: 2. Per germline, CDR1 KGHSH and CDR2 LQKENI. The CDR3 protein is CASSPMTGGNQPQHF. The sequenced CDR3 bases are TGTGCCAGCTCACCAATGACAGGGGGCAATCAGCCC.

Details on this clone: The CDR3 extends 3 residues past the end of the read, so its final part is completed from the germline J gene. The V and J genes are TRBV2 and TRBJ2-1, with TRBD2 matching over 8 bases. Germline CDR1 and CDR2: SNHLY and FYNNEI. This CDR3 is built from 16 residues. The V and J ends lost 4 bases and 4 bases, in that order; junction bases with no gene match: 9. CDR3 residues: CASSGSLAASYNEQFF. Partial CDR3 DNA: TGTGCCAGCAGTGGATCACTAGCGGCGAGTTACAATGAG.

This clone was seen ten or more times. Read coverage stops 3 residues before the CDR3 terminus; the germline J gene supplies the remainder. This chain links TRBV12-3 or TRBV12-4 with TRBJ1-3; 10 nucleotides align to TRBD1. The CDR3 is 16 amino acids. J lost 7 bases, V lost 6 bases, and 12 bases had no gene match. CDR3 loop: CASRMTGGYPPNTIYF. CDR3 DNA (partial): TGTGCCAGCAGAATGACAGGGGGCTACCCCCCTAACACC.

This clone was counted only a few times. Read coverage stops 3 residues before the CDR3 terminus; the germline J gene supplies the remainder. The V gene is TRBV2, the J gene TRBJ2-3; 9 bases are shared with TRBD1. The germline V gene has CDR1 SNHLY and CDR2 FYNNEI. This CDR3 region has 15 residues. Trimming cost V 9 bases and J 0 bases; bases outside gene matches: 7. CDR3 amino acids: CASLPGQGSTDTQYF. CDR3 bases read: TGTGCCAGTCTTCCGGGACAGGGAAGCACAGATACG.

This clone was detected ten times or more. The read gets to within 3 residues of the CDR3 end, and the germline J gene fills in the rest. The chain has TRBV29-1 and TRBJ2-3; perhaps TRBD1 as D (7 bases). V gave up 7 bases and J gave up 0 bases, with 17 bases separating them. CDR3 length: 15 residues. From germline, CDR1 is SQVTM and CDR2 ANQGSEA. CDR3 loop: CSGRGGGASTDTQYF. CDR3 bases read: TGCAGCGGACGTGGAGGGGGCGCGAGCACAGATACG.

This clone has just a few counts. CDR3 residues: CASSGTSGSKYEQFF. CDR3 bases read: TGTGCCAGCAGTGGTACTAGCGGGAGTAAATATGAG. The rearrangement joins TRBV2 to TRBJ2-1, with TRBD2 matching 11 bases. The CDR3 end lies 3 residues beyond the end of the read and is filled in from the germline J gene. This CDR3 comprises 15 residues. The V gene's germline CDR1 is SNHLY and CDR2 FYNNEI. Trimming took 4 bases from V and 8 from J; bases not matched to a gene: 7.

This clone was observed at least ten times. The read ends 3 residues early relative to the CDR3; the germline J gene fills the gap. The chain uses TRBV20-1 and TRBJ1-1, with 7 bases identical to TRBD1. The CDR3 sequence is 13 residues long. Trimming cost V 3 bases and J 4 bases; bases outside gene matches: 5. Looked up from germline, CDR1 is DFQATT and CDR2 is SNEGSKA (reference sequence). The CDR3 sequence is CSASRGQATEAFF. The part of the CDR3 DNA that was read is TGCAGTGCTAGTAGGGGGCAGGCCACTGAA.

This clone was detected many times. The read ends 3 residues before the CDR3 terminus; that terminus is restored from the germline J gene. This chain uses TRBV5-6 with TRBJ1-2; no clear D. This CDR3 spans 12 amino acids. The V gene lost 2 bases and the J gene lost 7 bases, with 9 bases spanning the gap. Per germline, CDR1 SGHDT and CDR2 YYEEEE. The sequenced part of the CDR3 DNA is TGTGCCAGCAGCTTCGGGGTGCTTGGC. Its protein is CASSFGVLG. The full CDR3 reads CASSFGVLGYTF.

This clone rates as medium-sized. The read ends 3 residues before the CDR3 terminus; that terminus is restored from the germline J gene. This sequence joins TRBV18 and TRBJ1-1, with 7 bases that match TRBD1. Germline CDR1 KGHSH, CDR2 LQKENI. V shed 5 bases, J shed 1 base, and the junction held 7 bases outside the gene matches. The CDR3 runs 15 residues. The part of the CDR3 DNA that was read is TGTGCCAGCTCAACGATAACAGGGGCGAACACTGAA. This sequence encodes CASSTITGANTE. In full, the CDR3 reads CASSTITGANTEAFF.

This clone was picked up many times. The observed sequence ends 3 residues before the CDR3 terminus, with the missing tail filled in from the germline J gene. The J gene is TRBJ1-1, the V gene TRBV19; tentatively, D is TRBD1 (6 bases). There are 12 residues in the CDR3. Trimming pared 1 base from V and 6 bases from J, leaving 6 bases between. Germline values: CDR1 LNHDA, CDR2 SQIVND (reference sequence). CDR3 DNA (partial): TGTGCCAGTAGTATAGGGACAGCTGAA. Protein: CASSIGTAE. The entire CDR3 is CASSIGTAEAFF.

This clone was recorded a few times. The CDR3 protein is CASTRGTGYGYTF. The CDR3 DNA, read in part, is TGTGCCAGCACCCGGGGGACAGGGTATGGC. The chain uses TRBV7-2 and TRBJ1-2; 9 bases fit TRBD1. The read finishes 3 residues shy of the CDR3 end, and the germline J gene is used to complete it. Trimming took 7 bases from V and 5 from J; bases not matched to a gene: 5. Germline CDR1 reads SGHTA; CDR2 reads FQGNSA. CDR3 length: 13 amino acids.

This clone came up a few times. The sequence runs out 3 residues before the end of the CDR3; the remainder is reconstructed from the germline J gene. V gene TRBV5-1 combines with J gene TRBJ2-2; a weak D match, TRBD2 (6 bases). The CDR3 has 16 residues. Between the trimmed V and J ends, which lost 0 bases and 0 bases, there was a span of 9 bases. Germline V gene lookup returns CDR1 SGHRS and CDR2 YFSETQ. The CDR3 sequence: CASSLDGGANTGELFF. CDR3 DNA (partial): TGCGCCAGCAGCTTGGATGGAGGGGCGAACACCGGGGAG.

In its sample, this clone was seen many times. The CDR3 loop reads CASSSPLYYYGYTF. The part of the CDR3 DNA that was read is TGTGCCAGCAGCTCTCCTCTGTACTACTATGGC. This rearrangement joins TRBV7-2 to TRBJ1-2; D gene unclear. Read data end 3 residues before the CDR3 end; the end is taken from the germline J gene. With 4 bases removed from V and 3 bases from J, the gap between germline ends came to 12 bases. Per the germline V gene, CDR1 is SGHTA and CDR2 is FQGNSA. The CDR3 covers 14 residues.

This clone was recorded a few times. The read ends 3 residues early relative to the CDR3; the germline J gene fills the gap. This rearrangement joins TRBV19 to TRBJ2-6, with 8 bases that match TRBD1. CDR1 and CDR2 from the germline V gene are LNHDA and SQIVND (reference sequence). The CDR3 loop spans 17 amino acids. The V segment lost 9 bases and the J segment 0 bases; nucleotides outside the gene matches: 10. The CDR3 DNA, read in part, is TGTGCCAGAGGACCGGGACAGGCCGACTCTGGGGCCAACGTC. Translated: CARGPGQADSGANV. The CDR3 in full is CARGPGQADSGANVLTF.

This clone has ten or more counts. The read finishes 3 residues shy of the CDR3 end, and the germline J gene is used to complete it. The chain has TRBV18 and TRBJ2-3; D may be TRBD2 (5 bases). Germline V gene sequence: CDR1 KGHSH, CDR2 LQKENI. The length of the CDR3 is 14 residues. V lost 2 bases and J lost 0, with 6 bases in between. CDR3 DNA (partial): TGTGCCAGCTCACCAAGCGGTAGCACAGATACG. Translating gives CASSPSGSTDT. The complete CDR3 protein is CASSPSGSTDTQYF.

This clone has more than one count but fewer than ten. Read sequence stops 3 residues before the CDR3 end, and the germline J gene provides the missing end. The J gene is TRBJ2-7, the V gene TRBV20-1, with a weak D call TRBD2 (7 bases). Germline V gene sequence: CDR1 DFQATT, CDR2 SNEGSKA (reference sequence). With 6 bases removed from V and 6 bases from J, the gap between germline ends came to 15 bases. This CDR3 is 12 amino acids long. CDR3 sequence: CSARGGAGEQYF. Incomplete CDR3 DNA: TGCAGTGCAAGGGGGGGGGCAGGCGAG.

This clone came up many times. The CDR3 end falls 3 residues outside the read, so it is completed with the germline J gene. The rearrangement uses TRBV7-3 and TRBJ2-3, with TRBD2 matching over 7 bases. Germline CDR1 reads SGHTA; CDR2 reads FQGTGA. Trimming removed 5 bases from V and 6 bases from J; junction bases left unmatched: 8. The CDR3 extends over 14 amino acids. CDR3 DNA, as far as it was read: TGTGCCAGCAGCAGGGACTACGACAGCGATACG. Encoded protein: CASSRDYDSDT. The full CDR3 sequence reads CASSRDYDSDTQYF.

This clone has ten or more counts. Partial CDR3 DNA: TGTGCCAGCAGCTGTAAGGGGCGCTGGGATCAGCCC. As protein: CASSCKGRWDQP. The full CDR3 protein is CASSCKGRWDQPQHF. The chain employs TRBV7-3 and TRBJ1-5; D may be TRBD1 (5 bases). The CDR3 goes on 3 residues after the read ends, and that part is filled in from the germline J gene. CDR1 SGHTA and CDR2 FQGTGA come from the germline V gene. V was shortened by 4 bases and J by 5 bases, with 15 bases between the two germline ends. The CDR3 contains 15 residues. The full variable domain, completed using reference TRBV7-3 and TRBJ1-5, is GAGVSQTPSNKVTEKGKYVELRCDPISGHTALYWYRQSLGQGPEFLIYFQGTGAADDSGLPNDRFFAVRPEGSVSTLKIQRTERGDSAVYLCASSCKGRWDQPQHFGDGTRLSIL.

This clone was seen ten or more times. The CDR3 extends 3 residues past the end of the read, so its final part is completed from the germline J gene. The rearrangement joins TRBV19 to TRBJ2-5, with a possible D match to TRBD1 (6 bases). The germline CDR1 and CDR2 sequences are LNHDA and SQIVND (reference sequence). CDR3 length: 14 residues. V lost 7 bases and J 5 bases, leaving 17 bases between the germline ends. The part of the CDR3 DNA that was read is TGTGCCAGTAAAAACAAACAGGGTTGTGAGACC. Translated: CASKNKQGCET. The CDR3 as a whole reads CASKNKQGCETQYF.

A word on this clone: The sequenced fragment ends 3 residues before the CDR3 boundary, so the rest is inferred from the germline J gene. V usage is TRBV2 and J usage is TRBJ2-3; 10 positions match TRBD2. This CDR3 spans 16 amino acids. Per the germline V gene, CDR1 is SNHLY and CDR2 is FYNNEI. With V trimmed by 2 bases and J by 4 bases, 6 bases remained unmatched. The CDR3 sequence is CASSEIRLAGADTQYF. The covered CDR3 bases are TGTGCCAGCAGTGAAATCCGACTAGCGGGCGCAGATACG.

This clone has a count of ten or more. The read terminates 3 residues ahead of where the CDR3 ends, so the germline J gene completes it. V and J are TRBV18 and TRBJ2-7; 8 nucleotides match TRBD1. Germline trimming cut 6 bases from V and 6 bases from J; bases unmatched to any gene: 10. The germline V gene has CDR1 KGHSH and CDR2 LQKENI. The CDR3 loop spans 14 amino acids. The CDR3 region is CASSPSTGAVEQYF. The DNA read from the CDR3 is TGTGCCAGCTCGCCTTCGACAGGGGCGGTCGAG.

In its sample, this clone was seen many times. The read halts 3 residues ahead of the CDR3 end, with the missing end drawn from the germline J gene. This sequence joins TRBV5-4 and TRBJ1-3; D is possibly TRBD1 (6 bases). Trimming stripped 3 bases from V and 3 bases from J, with 13 bases between. CDR1 and CDR2 (germline): SGHNT, YYREEE (reference sequence). This CDR3 has 15 amino acids. The CDR3 loop is CASSSDSWVGNTIYF. Incomplete CDR3 DNA: TGTGCCAGCAGCTCGGACAGCTGGGTTGGAAACACC.

With regard to this clone: The CDR3 goes on 3 residues after the read ends, and that part is filled in from the germline J gene. This rearrangement joins TRBV19 to TRBJ1-2; 8 positions agree with TRBD1. The CDR3 is 15 residues long. After removal of 5 bases from V and 4 bases from J, the junction contained 9 bases not matched to a gene. CDR1 LNHDA and CDR2 SQIVND come from the germline V gene (reference sequence). Here the CDR3 reads CASSYNRGKSYGYTF. The covered CDR3 bases are TGTGCCAGTAGTTATAACAGGGGGAAATCCTATGGC.

About this clone: The CDR3 goes on 3 residues after the read ends, and that part is filled in from the germline J gene. The rearrangement joins TRBV5-1 to TRBJ2-3; D perhaps matches TRBD2 (5 bases). V was clipped by 4 bases and J by 0 bases, with 15 bases between them. Per the germline V gene, CDR1 is SGHRS and CDR2 is YFSETQ. The CDR3 runs to 16 residues. CDR3 sequence: CASSTMARTSTDTQYF. The CDR3 bases that were read are TGCGCCAGCAGCACGATGGCAAGGACTAGCACAGATACG.

This clone was detected many times. The read stops 3 residues short of the end of the CDR3; the missing end is completed from the germline J gene. The chain links TRBV7-3 to TRBJ1-4; the D is unclear. The CDR3 is 12 amino acids. Trimming left V 3 bases short and J 8 bases short, with 7 bases between. The germline gives CDR1 SGHTA, CDR2 FQGTGA. The CDR3 sequence: CASSFPGEKLFF. Incomplete CDR3 DNA: TGTGCCAGCAGCTTCCCGGGGGAAAAA. Based on the CDR3 plus reference TRBV7-3 and TRBJ1-4, the full variable domain is GAGVSQTPSNKVTEKGKYVELRCDPISGHTALYWYRQSLGQGPEFLIYFQGTGAADDSGLPNDRFFAVRPEGSVSTLKIQRTERGDSAVYLCASSFPGEKLFFGSGTQLSVL.

Worth noting for this clone: The read stops 3 residues short of the end of the CDR3; the missing end is completed from the germline J gene. V and J are TRBV18 and TRBJ2-5; tentative D call: TRBD1 (6 bases). The CDR3 spans 15 residues. From germline, CDR1 is KGHSH and CDR2 LQKENI. The V end was cut by 6 bases, the J end by 2 bases, with 16 bases between. CDR3 sequence: CASSPGDTNQETQYF. The CDR3 DNA, read in part, is TGTGCCAGCTCGCCCGGGGACACAAATCAAGAGACC.